Listed below are T cell receptor beta chains from one sample, sequenced in a study of T cell changes during pregnancy in multiple sclerosis. The assay was immunoSEQ multiplex PCR, and TCRdb's table has in-frame clones only and misses some. The repertoire consists of 100,000 or so clones, with 75% to 95% occurring once and the leading ten covering around 3.2%. The source was peripheral blood, collected in the second trimester of pregnancy. The source is a female donor with multiple sclerosis, enrolled in a pregnancy study. The CDR3 runs from the conserved cysteine through the conserved F or W. The D gene is left open where the match is weak. Not all rows give a size; the values are once, few, many and, for expanded clones, a class.

clone_size cdr3_length j_call d_call v_call cdr3_nt cdr3_aa
. 14 TRBJ2-1 . TRBV5-1 TGCGCCAGCAGCTTGGGGGGCGCATCCAATGAGCAGTTCTTC CASSLGGASNEQFF
few 14 TRBJ2-7 . TRBV15 TGTGCCACCAGCAGAGATATGTTAGGGGACGAGCAGTACTTC CATSRDMLGDEQYF
. 15 TRBJ2-1 TRBD2 TRBV27 TGTGCCAGCAGTTTAGAGGCGGGAGCCTACAATGAGCAGTTCTTC CASSLEAGAYNEQFF
. 16 TRBJ2-5 TRBD2 TRBV6-5 TGTGCCAGCAGTTTTTCCGGACTAGCGGGAGGAGAGACCCAGTACTTC CASSFSGLAGGETQYF
. 13 TRBJ2-3 . TRBV5-4 TGTGCCAGCAGCTTGGCCAGGACAGATACGCAGTATTTT CASSLARTDTQYF
. 14 TRBJ2-7 TRBD2 TRBV5-1 TGCGCCAGCAGGGCGGCGGGGGGCACCTACGAGCAGTACTTC CASRAAGGTYEQYF
. 15 TRBJ2-4 TRBD2 TRBV5-5 TGTGCCGCCAAGACACGGACTAGCCCCACGTACATTCAGTACTTC CAAKTRTSPTYIQYF
. 15 TRBJ2-3 TRBD1 TRBV5-1 TGCGCCAGCATGCTCGGGGACAGGGGCCCAGATACGCAGTATTTT CASMLGDRGPDTQYF
. 15 TRBJ2-5 . TRBV27 TGTGCCAGCAGTTTAACCCCCGACTTCCCGGAGACCCAGTACTTC CASSLTPDFPETQYF
. 13 TRBJ1-2 TRBD1 TRBV28 TGTGCCAGCAGGACAGGGGCAATCTATGGCTACACCTTC CASRTGAIYGYTF
. 14 TRBJ2-2 TRBD2 TRBV5-1 TGCGCCAGCAGCTTGCGGGAGGGTGTCGGGGAGCTGTTTTTT CASSLREGVGELFF
. 14 TRBJ2-2 . TRBV5-4 TGTGCCAGCTCGAGGGTTCTGAACACCGGGGAGCTGTTTTTT CASSRVLNTGELFF
. 14 TRBJ1-2 TRBD1 TRBV28 TGTGCCAGCAGTCCGGACAGGGCAGATTATGGCTACACCTTC CASSPDRADYGYTF
. 15 TRBJ2-6 TRBD1 TRBV19 TGTGCCACCCGAAAGGGGGCGTCTGGGGCCAACGTCCTGACTTTC CATRKGASGANVLTF
medium-sized 14 TRBJ2-2 . TRBV5-5 TGTGCCAGCAGCCCACCTACAGAATCCGGGGAGCTGTTTTTT CASSPPTESGELFF
few 13 TRBJ1-4 . TRBV7-9 TGTGCCAGCAGCCCCACGTCAGGAGAAAAACTGTTTTTT CASSPTSGEKLFF
. 15 TRBJ2-2 TRBD1 TRBV6-6 TGTGCCAGCAGTCAGGGGGCCGTGTACACCGGGGAGCTGTTTTTT CASSQGAVYTGELFF
. 16 TRBJ2-3 TRBD2 TRBV2 TGTGCCAGCGCCGTGGGTGGAGCGGGAAACACAGATACGCAGTATTTT CASAVGGAGNTDTQYF
. 14 TRBJ1-2 . TRBV28 TGTGCCAGCAACTCCCTAGGATCCCTCTATGGCTACACCTTC CASNSLGSLYGYTF
. 16 TRBJ1-5 TRBD1 TRBV28 TGTGCCAGCAGTCCCCAGACAGGGTTGGGCAATCAGCCCCAGCATTTT CASSPQTGLGNQPQHF
. 16 TRBJ1-5 TRBD1 TRBV9 TGTGCCAGCAGCGTAGGCTTGGGACAGGGTTATCAGCCCCAGCATTTT CASSVGLGQGYQPQHF
few 13 TRBJ1-1 TRBD1 TRBV5-6 TGTGCCAGCAGCATTACAGGGGTCACTGAAGCTTTCTTT CASSITGVTEAFF
. 13 TRBJ1-1 TRBD1 TRBV7-8 TGTGCCAGCAGCGGGACAGCGAACACTGAAGCTTTCTTT CASSGTANTEAFF
. 17 TRBJ2-5 . TRBV28 TGTGCCAGCAGTCGTAACCCACATATCCCCGAACAAGAGACCCAGTACTTC CASSRNPHIPEQETQYF
. 15 TRBJ1-4 . TRBV6-6 TGTGCCAGCAGTGACGGAGGGGCTCCTAATGAAAAACTGTTTTTT CASSDGGAPNEKLFF
. 14 TRBJ2-7 . TRBV27 TGTGCCAGCAGTTTATCTAAGGAGGCTGACGAGCAGTACTTC CASSLSKEADEQYF
once 12 TRBJ1-2 . TRBV11-2 TGTGCCAGCAGCTTAGTAGGGACAGGCTACACCTTC CASSLVGTGYTF
. 12 TRBJ1-2 . TRBV29-1 TGCAGCGTAGGGGCCCGGGGGTATGGCTACACCTTC CSVGARGYGYTF
. 15 TRBJ2-3 TRBD2 TRBV14 TGTGCCAGCAGCCAAGATTGGCGGGAGGGCGGTACGCAGTATTTT CASSQDWREGGTQYF
. 12 TRBJ1-1 . TRBV15 TGTGCCACCAGCAGAACAGGGTCCGAAGCTTTCTTT CATSRTGSEAFF
. 14 TRBJ2-7 TRBD1 TRBV7-3 TGTGCCAGCAGCTCCTCGGGCACAGGGGGCGAGCAGTACTTC CASSSSGTGGEQYF
. 12 TRBJ2-7 . TRBV6-1 TGTGCCAGCAGTGAATCATCCTACGAGCAGTACTTC CASSESSYEQYF
. 14 TRBJ2-1 . TRBV27 TGTGCCAGCAGTCCGCGACAGGTTGGGAATGAGCAGTTCTTC CASSPRQVGNEQFF
few 14 TRBJ1-5 . TRBV30 TGTGCCTGGAGTGTATTGGGAGGTGGGCAGCCCCAGCATTTT CAWSVLGGGQPQHF
once 16 TRBJ2-1 TRBD1 TRBV7-9 TGTGCCAGCAGCGGAGGGGACAGGGGGCGCTTCGATGAGCAGTTCTTC CASSGGDRGRFDEQFF
. 17 TRBJ2-6 TRBD1 TRBV7-9 TGTGCCAGCAGCACGGGACAGGGGGCAACTGGGGCCAACGTCCTGACTTTC CASSTGQGATGANVLTF
. 14 TRBJ2-5 TRBD2 TRBV2 TGTGCCAGCAGAGCGGGACCGGTCCAAGAGACCCAGTACTTC CASRAGPVQETQYF
. 17 TRBJ1-3 . TRBV5-1 TGCGCCAGCAGCTTGAGAGGCAGGGAAGGAGCTGGAAACACCATATATTTT CASSLRGREGAGNTIYF
. 13 TRBJ2-4 TRBD2 TRBV25-1 TGTGCCAGCAGTGGGACTAGCGGGAACATTCAGTACTTC CASSGTSGNIQYF
once 13 TRBJ2-3 . TRBV7-2 TGTGCCAGCAGCTTACTAGTTGGATCCCCTCCGTATTTT CASSLLVGSPPYF
. 15 TRBJ2-3 TRBD1 TRBV30 TGTGCCTGGTATGGGGGACAGGGATACACAGATACGCAGTATTTT CAWYGGQGYTDTQYF
. 14 TRBJ1-1 TRBD1 TRBV4-1 TGCGCCAGCAGCCAATGGACAGGAGACACTGAAGCTTTCTTT CASSQWTGDTEAFF
. 18 TRBJ1-1 TRBD1 TRBV7-6 TGTGCCAGCAGCTCCCACGGTGGCAGGGGGCAGGGGAACACTGAAGCTTTCTTT CASSSHGGRGQGNTEAFF
. 13 TRBJ2-1 . TRBV15 TGTGCCACCAGCAGAGATATAGGGGTTGAGCAGTTCTTC CATSRDIGVEQFF
few 13 TRBJ2-7 TRBD2 TRBV6-6 TGTGCCAGCAGGACTAGCGGGAGTTACGAGCAGTACTTC CASRTSGSYEQYF
once 16 TRBJ1-2 . TRBV18 TGTGCCAGCTCACCACGGAGACAGGAAGCCAACTATGGCTACACCTTC CASSPRRQEANYGYTF
. 15 TRBJ2-5 . TRBV27 TGTGCCAGCAGTTCCCCAGGGGATGCCCTAGAGACCCAGTACTTC CASSSPGDALETQYF
once 15 TRBJ2-3 . TRBV18 TGTGCCAGCTCACCAGACGACAGTTTAACAGATACGCAGTATTTT CASSPDDSLTDTQYF
. 15 TRBJ2-7 TRBD2 TRBV7-2 TGTGCCAGCAACCCTATAGCGGGAGGACCCTACGAGCAGTACTTC CASNPIAGGPYEQYF
. 16 TRBJ1-1 TRBD1 TRBV13 TGTGCCAGCAGCATGCGACAGGGCGGGAGGGTCACTGAAGCTTTCTTT CASSMRQGGRVTEAFF
. 13 TRBJ1-2 TRBD1 TRBV27 TGTGCCAGCAGTTTTCTGGGACAGGGCAGCTACACCTTC CASSFLGQGSYTF
. 15 TRBJ2-7 . TRBV15 TGTGCCACCAGCAGAGGCGGAGTTATAGCGTACGAGCAGTACTTC CATSRGGVIAYEQYF
. 14 TRBJ2-5 TRBD1 TRBV29-1 TGCAGCGTGTGGGCCCTGCCAGGGGGAGAGACCCAGTACTTC CSVWALPGGETQYF
. 14 TRBJ2-3 . TRBV4-1 TGCGCCAGCAGAGCCCAGGGGTCTGCAGATACGCAGTATTTT CASRAQGSADTQYF
. 20 TRBJ2-6 . TRBV4-3 TGCGCCAGCAGCCAAGATTTACCAACAGGGTTGGCCTCTGGGGCCAACGTCCTGACTTTC CASSQDLPTGLASGANVLTF